This entry lists 22 T cell receptor beta chains sequenced from one sample in a study of blood T cells in healthy people across ages. Primed by a sample-barcoded 5' primer and a J-beta primer mix, a second PCR proceeded for 7 to 11 cycles. TCRdb independently ran MiXCR on the 5' RACE reads; one entry per CDR3 protein. This sample carries a few hundred thousand distinct CDR3 sequences, about a quarter of them seen once, and the ten largest clones take approximately 3.6%. These data also formed part of another study, on T cells of mothers and their children.

The sample was blood. The receptors shown here come from a boy aged 2 to 9 in good health.

The CDR3 region is CASSLEQTGELFF. The CDR3 DNA reads TGTGCCAGCAGCTTAGAACAAACCGGGGAGCTGTTTTTT. The chain carries TRBV7-2 and TRBJ2-2; D is unclear. Germline CDR1 and CDR2: SGHTA and FQGNSA. The V end lost 1 base, the J end lost 5 bases, and 5 bases lay between the germline ends. The CDR3 is 13 amino acids.

The chain couples TRBV10-3 to TRBJ2-1; 8 nucleotides match TRBD2. Germline CDR1 reads ENHRY; CDR2 reads SYGVKD. V gave up 7 bases and J gave up 8 bases; unmatched junction bases: 13. This CDR3 region has 15 residues. The CDR3 DNA reads as TGTGCCATCAAAGGGGGGAGCGGGAGTAGCGATGAGCAGTTCTTC. This gives the protein CAIKGGSGSSDEQFF.

This clonotype was picked up a small number of times. The V and J genes are TRBV24-1 and TRBJ1-1, with D possibly TRBD1 on 6 matching bases. This CDR3 has 19 amino acids. CDR1 and CDR2 from the germline V gene are KGHDR and SFDVKD. V gave up 3 bases and J gave up 5 bases, with 27 bases separating them. The CDR3 loop reads CATSDPGGDTREGVTEAFF. The CDR3 DNA reads TGTGCCACCAGTGATCCCGGCGGAGACACCAGGGAGGGGGTGACTGAAGCTTTCTTT.

The rearrangement links TRBV27 to TRBJ2-7; TRBD1 matches at 11 bases. Trimming cost V 4 bases and J 4 bases; bases outside gene matches: 6. Looked up from germline, CDR1 is MNHEY and CDR2 is SMNVEV (reference sequence). CDR3 length: 15 amino acids. CDR3 sequence: CASSSRTGGIYEQYF. CDR3 sequence (DNA): TGTGCCAGCAGTTCCCGGACAGGGGGCATTTACGAGCAGTACTTC.

This clonotype showed up just a few times. CDR3 nucleotide sequence: TGCGCCAGCAGCATCACACCCGAGACTATCATCTACAATGAGCAGTTCTTC. Translated: CASSITPETIIYNEQFF. This sequence joins TRBV5-1 and TRBJ2-1; maybe TRBD2 (5 bases). Trimming took 4 bases from V and 3 from J, leaving 20 bases between them. The CDR3 is 17 amino acids. Germline assignment: CDR1 SGHRS and CDR2 YFSETQ.

This clonotype was observed once. This chain joins TRBV10-3 and TRBJ2-7; 8 bases are a match to TRBD2. V lost 3 bases to trimming and J lost 7 bases; unmatched junction nucleotides: 8. CDR3 length equals 14 residues. Looked up from germline, CDR1 is ENHRY and CDR2 is SYGVKD. This CDR3 is CAISESGSTREQYF. The CDR3 DNA reads TGTGCCATCAGTGAAAGCGGGAGTACGAGGGAGCAGTACTTC.

V gene TRBV7-9 combines with J gene TRBJ2-6, with 8 bases fitting TRBD1. V trimming: 6 bases; J trimming: 2 bases; junction bases outside the gene matches: 12. This CDR3 region has 18 residues. The germline V gene encodes CDR1 SEHNR and CDR2 FQNEAQ (reference sequence). The CDR3 protein is CASRPSGGAFPGANVLTF. The CDR3 DNA reads TGTGCCAGCAGACCCTCAGGGGGCGCCTTTCCTGGGGCCAACGTCCTGACTTTC. Complete variable domain (other parts from reference TRBV7-9 and TRBJ2-6): DTGVSQNPRHKITKRGQNVTFRCDPISEHNRLYWYRQTLGQGPEFLTYFQNEAQLEKSRLLSDRFSAERPKGSFSTLEIQRTEQGDSAMYLCASRPSGGAFPGANVLTFGAGSRLTVL.

This clonotype was seen only a few times. The chain combines TRBV6-1 with TRBJ2-4; TRBD1 aligns across 7 bases. Germline V CDR1 and CDR2: MNHNS, SASEGT. V was pared by 8 bases and J by 0 bases, with 1 base of the junction left unmatched. This CDR3 comprises 13 residues. The CDR3 sequence is CASQGEAKNIQYF. The CDR3, as DNA: TGTGCCAGCCAGGGGGAAGCCAAAAACATTCAGTACTTC.

The chain carries TRBV10-3 and TRBJ1-2, with 10 bases identical to TRBD1. The CDR3 contains 16 residues. Germline V gene sequence: CDR1 ENHRY, CDR2 SYGVKD. V lost 4 bases and J lost 3; bases outside the gene matches: 8. CDR3 loop: CAISGQGATLDYGYTF. The CDR3 nucleotides are TGTGCCATCAGTGGACAGGGGGCAACTCTAGACTATGGCTACACCTTC.

V is TRBV9 and J is TRBJ2-3, with TRBD2 matching over 9 bases. V lost 0 bases, J lost 2 bases, and 10 bases stayed unmatched. The germline CDR1 and CDR2 sequences are SGDLS and YYNGEE. The CDR3 spans 18 residues. CDR3 in amino acids: CASSVAYSGGPLTDTQYF. In DNA, the CDR3 is TGTGCCAGCAGCGTAGCGTATAGCGGGGGCCCTCTCACAGATACGCAGTATTTT.

This clonotype was observed a handful of times. This sequence joins TRBV15 and TRBJ2-5; D not resolved. The last part of the DNA fits TRBJ2-7 better; the J call may be wrong. CDR1 is LNHNV and CDR2 is YYDKDF in the germline V gene (reference sequence). The CDR3 length is 15 residues. DNA of the CDR3: TGTGCCACCAGCAGAGATGTGGGTAGCACCTACGAGCAGTACTTC. Translating gives CATSRDVGSTYEQYF.

This clonotype has a count of ten or more. The genes are TRBV14 and TRBJ1-6; D ambiguous. Germline V gives CDR1 SGHDN, CDR2 FVKESK. CDR3 size: 14 residues. V lost 5 bases and J lost 10, with 15 bases in between. CDR3 protein: CASSTGRRTSPLHF. CDR3 bases: TGTGCCAGCAGCACTGGGCGGCGGACCTCACCCCTCCACTTT.

This chain uses TRBV7-9 with TRBJ2-3; D perhaps matches TRBD2 (6 bases). CDR1 and CDR2 from the germline V gene are SEHNR and FQNEAQ (reference sequence). This CDR3 has 14 residues. Trimming removed 3 bases from V and 1 base from J, with 8 bases in between. The CDR3 protein is CASSLIAGTDTQYF. The CDR3 DNA reads TGTGCCAGCAGCTTGATAGCGGGCACAGATACGCAGTATTTT.

As for this clonotype: Mismatch with germline at one junction end may stem from a read error. The chain uses TRBV15 and TRBJ2-6; 7 positions match TRBD1. This CDR3 is built from 18 residues. Germline lookup yields CDR1 LNHNV and CDR2 YYDKDF (reference sequence). This CDR3 is CATSSRQGFRSGANILTF. CDR3 in DNA: TGTGCCACCAGCAGCCGACAGGGATTTCGCTCTGGGGCCAACATCCTGACTTTC.

Only a few counts were recorded for this clonotype. The V and J genes are TRBV11-2 and TRBJ1-5; 7 nucleotides line up with TRBD1. V lost 6 bases and J lost 0; bases outside the gene matches: 5. From germline, CDR1 is SGHAT and CDR2 FQNNGV. The CDR3 extends over 15 amino acids. The CDR3 here is CASSAGDSSNQPQHF. The CDR3 DNA reads as TGTGCCAGCAGTGCGGGGGACAGTAGCAATCAGCCCCAGCATTTT.

This clonotype was observed a few times. The chain uses TRBV5-1 and TRBJ2-5; TRBD1 matches 9 bases. The V gene end was trimmed by 3 bases and the J gene end by 0 bases; junction bases not matched to a gene: 3. Germline CDR1 is SGHRS and CDR2 is YFSETQ. The CDR3 spans 15 residues. The CDR3 coding sequence is TGCGCCAGCAGCTGGGACAGGGCTAACCAAGAGACCCAGTACTTC. Translated, it gives CASSWDRANQETQYF. The full variable domain, with the rest looked up from reference TRBV5-1 and TRBJ2-5, is KAGVTQTPRYLIKTRGQQVTLSCSPISGHRSVSWYQQTPGQGLQFLFEYFSETQRNKGNFPGRFSGRQFSNSRSEMNVSTLELGDSALYLCASSWDRANQETQYFGPGTRLLVL.

The V call is TRBV12-3 or TRBV12-4, the J call TRBJ1-4; maybe TRBD1 (6 bases). This CDR3 is 14 amino acids long. Trimming stripped 5 bases from V and 10 bases from J, with 17 bases between. The CDR3 region is CASSLQGGLGKLFF. CDR3 DNA sequence: TGTGCCAGCAGTCTACAGGGTGGTCTAGGAAAACTGTTTTTT.

In its sample, this clonotype was seen a few times. The V gene is TRBV5-6, the J gene TRBJ2-5; possible D gene TRBD2, 5 bases. Germline V gene sequence: CDR1 SGHDT, CDR2 YYEEEE. The CDR3 runs to 12 residues. The germline V and J ends were trimmed by 0 bases and 9 bases, with 9 bases remaining between them. CDR3 nucleotides: TGTGCCAGCAGCTTGGCCCGGGGAGCCCAGTACTTC. Amino acid sequence: CASSLARGAQYF.

The rearrangement joins TRBV28 to TRBJ2-3, with TRBD2 identical over 13 bases. Trimming removed 6 bases from V and 2 bases from J; junction bases left unmatched: 14. Germline loops: CDR1 MDHEN, CDR2 SYDVKM. This CDR3 contains 19 residues. DNA of the CDR3: TGTGCCAGCAGCGGGACTAGCGGGATTGGGGTCACTGACACAGATACGCAGTATTTT. The encoded protein is CASSGTSGIGVTDTDTQYF.

V and J are TRBV7-2 and TRBJ2-4, with D unresolved. The ends were cut back, 2 bases at V and 6 bases at J, with 14 bases in the middle. The germline CDR1 and CDR2 sequences are SGHTA and FQGNSA. The CDR3 covers 15 residues. The CDR3 reads CASSLWRSMRNIQYF. CDR3 DNA sequence: TGTGCCAGCAGCTTATGGCGCAGTATGAGAAACATTCAGTACTTC.

This clonotype has a handful of counts. V gene TRBV12-3 or TRBV12-4 combines with J gene TRBJ2-5; possible D gene TRBD1, 5 bases. The assigned J gene may be wrong: the sequence end matches TRBJ2-1 better. The CDR3 length is 12 residues. The DNA for the CDR3 is TGTGCCAGCAGTTTCGACAGCTATGAGCAGTTCTTC. Translated, it gives CASSFDSYEQFF.

This rearrangement joins TRBV20-1 to TRBJ2-7; no definite D call. This CDR3 is built from 11 residues. Germline V lookup: CDR1 DFQATT, CDR2 SNEGSKA (reference sequence). Trimming removed 4 bases at V and 5 bases at J, with 9 bases between. CDR3 DNA sequence: TGCAGTGCTAACCAACCAGACGAGCAGTACTTC. Its protein product is CSANQPDEQYF.